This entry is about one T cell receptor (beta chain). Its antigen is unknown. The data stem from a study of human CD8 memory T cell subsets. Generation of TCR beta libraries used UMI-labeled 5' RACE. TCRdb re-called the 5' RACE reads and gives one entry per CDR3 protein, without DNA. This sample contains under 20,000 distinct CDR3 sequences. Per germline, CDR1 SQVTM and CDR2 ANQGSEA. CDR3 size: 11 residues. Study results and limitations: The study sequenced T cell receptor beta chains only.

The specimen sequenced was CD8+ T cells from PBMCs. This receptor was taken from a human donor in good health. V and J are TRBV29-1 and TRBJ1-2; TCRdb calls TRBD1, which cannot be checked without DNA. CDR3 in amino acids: CSVQGNEGYTF. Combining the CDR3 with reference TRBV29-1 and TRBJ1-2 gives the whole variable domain SAVISQKPSRDICQRGTSLTIQCQVDSQVTMMFWYRQQPGQSLTLIATANQGSEATYESGFVIDKFPISRPNLTFSTLTVSNMSPEDSSIYLCSVQGNEGYTFGSGTRLTVV.